Following are 3 T cell receptor beta chains from one sample sequenced in a study of OX40 agonist ivuxolimab in advanced cancers. Profiled with immunoSEQ multiplex PCR; TCRdb holds only in-frame clones, not every one. The sample has 25,000 to 40,000 clones, 80% to 95% seen once. The input for sequencing was CD4+ or CD8+ T cells sorted from blood, taken in a trial of the OX40 agonist ivuxolimab. The origin of the receptors is an adult with an advanced solid tumor such as melanoma, head and neck, liver or kidney cancer.

This clone was recorded a few times. The chain is built from TRBV6-6 and TRBJ2-7, with unresolved D. Germline V lookup: CDR1 MNHNY, CDR2 SVGAGI (reference sequence). CDR3 length equals 15 residues. The V end was cut by 0 bases, the J end by 5 bases, with 14 bases between. The CDR3 reads CASSYSIVGGHEQYV. The CDR3 DNA reads as TGTGCCAGCAGTTACTCGATTGTGGGCGGCCACGAGCAGTACGTC.

The chain joins TRBV2 to TRBJ2-7; possibly TRBD1 or TRBD2 for D (5 bases each). This CDR3 is 13 amino acids long. Germline V CDR1 and CDR2: SNHLY, FYNNEI. Trimming left V 4 bases short and J 4 bases short, with 11 bases between. CDR3 in DNA: TGTGCCAGCAGTGTAGGGGACGGGTACGAGCAGTACTTC. It is translated as CASSVGDGYEQYF.

As DNA, the CDR3 is TGCAGCGTCCAAGCACGTAGCACAGATACGCAGTATTTT. Its translation is CSVQARSTDTQYF. The chain joins TRBV29-1 to TRBJ2-3; no reliable D call. With 6 bases removed from V and 0 bases from J, the gap between germline ends came to 10 bases. Germline V lookup: CDR1 SQVTM, CDR2 ANQGSEA. This CDR3 region has 13 residues.